This entry lists 29 T cell receptor beta chains sequenced from one sample in a study of blood T cells in healthy people across ages. Combining a sample-barcoded 5' primer with a J-beta primer mix, a second PCR ran for about 7 to 11 cycles. MiXCR, run by TCRdb on the 5' RACE reads, gives a single entry per CDR3 protein. The data show about a million distinct CDR3 sequences, roughly 51% seen once. What was sequenced was blood. The receptors derive from a woman between 55 and 75 years old in good health.

The gene calls are TRBV2 and TRBJ2-1, with D possibly TRBD1 on 6 matching bases. CDR1 and CDR2 (germline): SNHLY, FYNNEI. The CDR3 length is 14 residues. Trimming took 7 bases from V and 9 from J, leaving 19 bases between them. DNA of the CDR3: TGTGCCAGCAACATCGCGACAGGATCGGGTGAGCAGTTCTTC. Translation gives CASNIATGSGEQFF. Filled out from reference TRBV2 and TRBJ2-1, the complete variable domain reads EPEVTQTPSHQVTQMGQEVILRCVPISNHLYFYWYRQILGQKVEFLVSFYNNEISEKSEIFDDQFSVERPDGSNFTLKIRSTKLEDSAMYFCASNIATGSGEQFFGPGTRLTVL.

The rearrangement links TRBV5-1 to TRBJ2-5; 9 nucleotides line up with TRBD2. The CDR3 consists of 15 residues. Germline assignment: CDR1 SGHRS and CDR2 YFSETQ. The V and J ends lost 6 bases and 4 bases, in that order; junction bases with no gene match: 10. CDR3 bases: TGCGCCAGCATCTTTAGCGGGAGATTGGGAGAGACCCAGTACTTC. Its translation: CASIFSGRLGETQYF.

The chain uses TRBV27 and TRBJ1-6, with D unclear. The germline gives CDR1 MNHEY, CDR2 SMNVEV (reference sequence). Trimming shortened V by 3 bases and J by 6 bases, and 3 bases separated the two germline ends. The length of the CDR3 is 12 residues. CDR3 residues: CASSFFNSPLHF. The DNA for the CDR3 is TGTGCCAGCAGTTTCTTTAATTCACCCCTCCACTTT.

This clonotype was observed a few times. The chain has TRBV29-1 and TRBJ2-5; 10 positions match TRBD1. The DNA end lines up better with TRBJ2-7; the J call may be wrong. This CDR3 has 15 residues. CDR1 and CDR2 from the germline V gene are SQVTM and ANQGSEA. CDR3 nucleotides: TGCAGCGTTGAGAGAACCGGGACAGGGGAAGGCGAGCAGTACTTC. Its translation: CSVERTGTGEGEQYF.

At least ten counts were recorded for this clonotype. The chain has TRBV2 and TRBJ2-1; D unresolved. Trimming stripped 2 bases from V and 12 bases from J, with 8 bases between. The CDR3 runs to 11 residues. Germline V gene sequence: CDR1 SNHLY, CDR2 FYNNEI. The CDR3 region is CASSETLRQFF. The CDR3 nucleotides read TGTGCCAGCAGTGAAACCCTGAGGCAGTTCTTC.

This clonotype was detected only a few times. The chain employs TRBV3-1 and TRBJ2-5; TRBD2 agrees at 12 bases. The CDR3 is made up of 17 amino acids. The germline V gene has CDR1 LGHDT and CDR2 YNNKEL (reference sequence). The trim removed 2 bases at V and 2 bases at J, leaving 6 bases unmatched. The CDR3 DNA is TGTGCCAGCAGCCAAACCACTAGCGGGAGGCGGCAAGAGACCCAGTACTTC. Translated: CASSQTTSGRRQETQYF.

This clonotype has just a few counts. The rearrangement uses TRBV7-9 and TRBJ1-2; maybe TRBD1 (6 bases). The V end lost 8 bases, the J end lost 7 bases, and 20 bases lay between the germline ends. The germline gives CDR1 SEHNR, CDR2 FQNEAQ (reference sequence). The CDR3 covers 14 residues. The CDR3 nucleotides are TGTGCCAGCGCCATGAGGGGGGAAATTTTTGGCTACACCTTC. Residues: CASAMRGEIFGYTF.

The chain recombines TRBV2 with TRBJ2-5; TRBD2 matches at 10 bases. V was clipped by 7 bases and J by 11 bases; unmatched bases: 25. Germline V gene lookup returns CDR1 SNHLY and CDR2 FYNNEI. The CDR3 contains 18 residues. In nucleotides, the CDR3 is TGTGCCAGCACAGGGCAGACTAGCGGGCCGGCCCCCTACAATGAGCAGTACTTC. This translates into CASTGQTSGPAPYNEQYF. The full variable domain, its missing parts supplied by reference TRBV2 and TRBJ2-5, is EPEVTQTPSHQVTQMGQEVILRCVPISNHLYFYWYRQILGQKVEFLVSFYNNEISEKSEIFDDQFSVERPDGSNFTLKIRSTKLEDSAMYFCASTGQTSGPAPYNEQYFGPGTRLLVL.

This chain joins TRBV20-1 and TRBJ2-1; D gene ambiguous. The CDR3 contains 12 residues. V lost 7 bases and J lost 5, with 12 bases in between. From germline, CDR1 is DFQATT and CDR2 SNEGSKA (reference sequence). This CDR3 is CSVGKRNNEQFF. The CDR3 DNA reads as TGCAGTGTTGGGAAAAGGAACAATGAGCAGTTCTTC.

The sample holds a few counts of this clonotype. The gene calls are TRBV27 and TRBJ2-7; D uncertain. The length of the CDR3 is 11 residues. Deletions cut 8 bases from V and 6 bases from J, with 11 bases between. CDR1 and CDR2 (germline): MNHEY, SMNVEV (reference sequence). The CDR3 reads CASGLFSEQYF. CDR3 nucleotide sequence: TGTGCCAGCGGTCTGTTTTCCGAGCAGTACTTC.

The chain has TRBV7-6 and TRBJ2-1; 9 nucleotides match TRBD1. V shed 5 bases, J shed 0 bases, and the junction held 14 bases outside the gene matches. Germline V gene data show CDR1 as SGHVS and CDR2 as FNYEAQ. CDR3 length: 19 amino acids. The CDR3 bases are TGTGCCAGCAGCCGGGACAGGGAAGGAGGTACGGCCTCCTACAATGAGCAGTTCTTC. Its translation is CASSRDREGGTASYNEQFF. The whole variable domain, filled in from reference TRBV7-6 and TRBJ2-1, reads GAGVSQSPRYKVTKRGQDVALRCDPISGHVSLYWYRQALGQGPEFLTYFNYEAQQDKSGLPNDRFSAERPEGSISTLTIQRTEQRDSAMYRCASSRDREGGTASYNEQFFGPGTRLTVL.

The chain has TRBV28 and TRBJ2-7, with D perhaps being TRBD1 or TRBD2 (5 bases each). Germline-derived CDR1 and CDR2 are MDHEN and SYDVKM. The CDR3 is made up of 15 amino acids. With 5 bases removed from V and 3 bases from J, the gap between germline ends came to 17 bases. The CDR3 nucleotides are TGTGCCAGCAGTGCTCAACTAGGAAGGGGCTACGAGCAGTACTTC. Encoded protein: CASSAQLGRGYEQYF.

The chain joins TRBV20-1 to TRBJ2-3; 8 bases match TRBD1. This CDR3 region has 11 residues. Germline CDR1 and CDR2: DFQATT and SNEGSKA (reference sequence). V was pared by 7 bases and J by 4 bases, with 1 base of the junction left unmatched. The CDR3 is CSGTGPDTQYF. The CDR3 region has the DNA TGCAGTGGGACAGGGCCAGATACGCAGTATTTT.

The V call is TRBV28, the J call TRBJ2-5, with 8 bases fitting TRBD2. The DNA matches TRBJ2-7 better at its end, which makes the J call doubtful. The V gene's germline CDR1 is MDHEN and CDR2 SYDVKM. This CDR3 comprises 14 residues. The DNA of the CDR3 is TGTGCCAGCAGTTTATCCAGCGGGAGAACCGAGCAGTACTTC. This codes for CASSLSSGRTEQYF.

V usage is TRBV6-2 or TRBV6-3 and J usage is TRBJ2-3; D may be TRBD2 (6 bases). Per germline, CDR1 MNHEY and CDR2 SVGEGT. Between the trimmed V and J ends, which lost 4 bases and 3 bases, there was a span of 14 bases. The CDR3 has 15 residues. Written as DNA, the CDR3 is TGTGCCAGCAGTTCGGGACTCCAGGCAACAGATACGCAGTATTTT. Amino acid sequence: CASSSGLQATDTQYF.

The rearrangement uses TRBV27 and TRBJ2-7, with TRBD2 identical over 7 bases. Germline values: CDR1 MNHEY, CDR2 SMNVEV (reference sequence). The trim removed 3 bases at V and 1 base at J, leaving 18 bases unmatched. CDR3 length: 19 amino acids. This CDR3 is CASSFIFPRTSETSYEQYF. The CDR3 nucleotides read TGTGCCAGCAGTTTTATATTCCCCCGAACTAGCGAGACTTCCTACGAGCAGTACTTC.

The CDR3 is CSAREATGAEEQYF. CDR3 nucleotides: TGCAGTGCTAGAGAAGCTACAGGGGCGGAAGAGCAGTACTTC. This rearrangement joins TRBV20-1 to TRBJ2-7; 7 bases map to TRBD1. Germline lookup yields CDR1 DFQATT and CDR2 SNEGSKA (reference sequence). V gave up 0 bases and J gave up 7 bases; unmatched junction bases: 9. This CDR3 comprises 14 residues.

This chain connects TRBV28 to TRBJ2-1; a weak D match, TRBD2 (5 bases). Germline V gene lookup returns CDR1 MDHEN and CDR2 SYDVKM. Between the trimmed V and J ends, which lost 8 bases and 3 bases, there was a span of 17 bases. This CDR3 contains 15 residues. DNA of the CDR3: TGTGCCAGCTGCCCGGCTGGAGGCTTCTACAATGAGCAGTTCTTC. Amino acid sequence: CASCPAGGFYNEQFF.

This clonotype was counted a few times. This sequence joins TRBV28 and TRBJ2-5, with TRBD2 matching 9 bases. This CDR3 has 15 amino acids. V dropped 6 bases and J dropped 2; count of bases not matched to a gene: 7. CDR1 and CDR2 from the germline V gene are MDHEN and SYDVKM. CDR3 DNA: TGTGCCAGCAGCCGGGGACTAGCCCAACAAGAGACCCAGTACTTC. It specifies CASSRGLAQQETQYF.

DNA of the CDR3: TGTGCCAGCAGCTCAGGACGTTTCCAAGAGACCCAGTACTTC. It yields the protein CASSSGRFQETQYF. V usage is TRBV7-9 and J usage is TRBJ2-5; D gene uncertain. V was shortened by 4 bases and J by 1 base, with 10 bases between the two germline ends. The germline V gene encodes CDR1 SEHNR and CDR2 FQNEAQ (reference sequence). The CDR3 extends over 14 amino acids.

V and J are TRBV21-1 and TRBJ2-3. TRBV21-1 is assigned pseudogene status. This CDR3 region has 15 residues. This chain's CDR3 is CASSKVAENTDTQYF. CDR3 coding DNA: TGTGCCAGCAGCAAAGTGGCTGAAAACACAGATACGCAGTATTTT.

The chain recombines TRBV2 with TRBJ2-7, with 9 bases that match TRBD1. The CDR3 contains 14 residues. The germline V gene has CDR1 SNHLY and CDR2 FYNNEI. V lost 10 bases and J lost 0; bases outside the gene matches: 7. In DNA form, the CDR3 reads TGTGCCACCTCGGACAGGGGTTTCTCCTACGAGCAGTACTTC. As protein: CATSDRGFSYEQYF.

This clonotype was seen a few times. This chain links TRBV20-1 with TRBJ2-1, with D unresolved. The CDR3 sequence is 11 residues long. Germline V CDR1 and CDR2: DFQATT, SNEGSKA (reference sequence). The germline V and J ends were trimmed by 5 bases and 7 bases, with 9 bases remaining between them. The CDR3 region is CSAPKGNEQFF. CDR3 bases: TGCAGTGCTCCGAAGGGTAATGAGCAGTTCTTC.

There are many counts of this clonotype. The J gene is TRBJ2-5, the V gene TRBV3-1; D unresolved. Germline V gene lookup returns CDR1 LGHDT and CDR2 YNNKEL (reference sequence). V was pared by 0 bases and J by 4 bases, with 6 bases between. CDR3 size: 13 residues. This chain's CDR3 is CASSQEWGETQYF. CDR3 nucleotide sequence: TGTGCCAGCAGCCAAGAGTGGGGAGAGACCCAGTACTTC.

The chain couples TRBV7-9 to TRBJ1-1, with a possible D match to TRBD1 (6 bases). Trimming shortened V by 0 bases and J by 6 bases, and 11 bases separated the two germline ends. The germline V gene has CDR1 SEHNR and CDR2 FQNEAQ (reference sequence). CDR3 length: 14 amino acids. CDR3 loop: CASSLAVAGAEAFF. The CDR3 nucleotides read TGTGCCAGCAGCTTAGCAGTGGCAGGGGCTGAAGCTTTCTTT.

V usage is TRBV7-2 and J usage is TRBJ2-6, with a weak D call TRBD2 (5 bases). The ends were cut back, 9 bases at V and 2 bases at J, with 11 bases in the middle. There are 14 residues in the CDR3. CDR1 SGHTA and CDR2 FQGNSA come from the germline V gene. The CDR3 loop is CASQVGAGANVLTF. In DNA, the CDR3 is TGTGCCAGTCAAGTCGGGGCTGGGGCCAACGTCCTGACTTTC. The full variable domain, with the rest looked up from reference TRBV7-2 and TRBJ2-6, is GAGVSQSPSNKVTEKGKDVELRCDPISGHTALYWYRQSLGQGLEFLIYFQGNSAPDKSGLPSDRFSAERTGGSVSTLTIQRTQQEDSAVYLCASQVGAGANVLTFGAGSRLTVL.

This sequence joins TRBV9 and TRBJ2-7; 7 positions match TRBD1. V lost 4 bases, J lost 9 bases, and 10 bases stayed unmatched. This CDR3 is 13 amino acids long. Germline assignment: CDR1 SGDLS and CDR2 YYNGEE. The CDR3 region has the DNA TGTGCCAGCAGCATCCGACAGGGTACACTGCAGTACTTC. Translated, it gives CASSIRQGTLQYF.

V usage is TRBV7-3 and J usage is TRBJ1-2, with D perhaps matching TRBD1 (5 bases). CDR1 and CDR2 from the germline V gene are SGHTA and FQGTGA. Trimming shortened V by 3 bases and J by 9 bases, and 14 bases separated the two germline ends. The CDR3 has 13 amino acids. Here the CDR3 DNA reads TGTGCCAGCAGCTTTCGGACATCGAGTAGCTACACCTTC. Protein sequence: CASSFRTSSSYTF.

The chain is built from TRBV27 and TRBJ1-2; D is possibly TRBD1 (6 bases). Trimming shortened V by 5 bases and J by 7 bases, and 14 bases separated the two germline ends. The CDR3 extends over 13 amino acids. CDR1 is MNHEY, CDR2 SMNVEV, per germline (reference sequence). Here the CDR3 reads CASSDQGTGGYTF. In DNA form, the CDR3 reads TGTGCCAGCAGTGACCAGGGGACGGGTGGCTACACCTTC.